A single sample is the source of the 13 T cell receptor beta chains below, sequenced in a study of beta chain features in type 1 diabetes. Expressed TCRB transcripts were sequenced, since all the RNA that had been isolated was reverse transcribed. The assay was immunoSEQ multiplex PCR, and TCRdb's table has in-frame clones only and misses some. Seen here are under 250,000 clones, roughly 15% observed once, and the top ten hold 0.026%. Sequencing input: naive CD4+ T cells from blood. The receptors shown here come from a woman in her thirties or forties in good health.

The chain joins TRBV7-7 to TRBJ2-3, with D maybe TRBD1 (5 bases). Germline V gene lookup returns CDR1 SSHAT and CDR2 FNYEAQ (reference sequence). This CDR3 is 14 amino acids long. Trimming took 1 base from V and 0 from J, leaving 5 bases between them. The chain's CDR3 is CASSLDRSTDTQYF. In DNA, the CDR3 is TGTGCCAGCAGCTTAGACAGGAGCACAGATACGCAGTATTTT.

DNA of the CDR3: TGCGCCAGCAGCTTGGAGGGGTACTTGAACACTGAAGCTTTCTTT. The encoded protein is CASSLEGYLNTEAFF. J is TRBJ1-1 and V is TRBV5-1, with D possibly TRBD1 on 5 matching bases. V lost 0 bases and J 0 bases, leaving 9 bases between the germline ends. Per germline, CDR1 SGHRS and CDR2 YFSETQ. There are 15 residues in the CDR3.

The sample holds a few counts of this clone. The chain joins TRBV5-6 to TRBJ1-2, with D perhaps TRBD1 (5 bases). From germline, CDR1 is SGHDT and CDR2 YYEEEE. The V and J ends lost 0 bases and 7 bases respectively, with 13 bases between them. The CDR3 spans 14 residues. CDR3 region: CASSLDTQGGGYTF. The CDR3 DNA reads TGTGCCAGCAGCTTGGATACCCAGGGCGGTGGCTACACCTTC.

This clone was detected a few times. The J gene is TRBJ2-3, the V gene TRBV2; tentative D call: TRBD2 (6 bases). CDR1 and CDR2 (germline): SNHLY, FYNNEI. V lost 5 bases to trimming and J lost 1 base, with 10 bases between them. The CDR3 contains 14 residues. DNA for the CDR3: TGTGCCAGCAGTCGGGACTTTCGCACAGATACGCAGTATTTT. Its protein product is CASSRDFRTDTQYF.

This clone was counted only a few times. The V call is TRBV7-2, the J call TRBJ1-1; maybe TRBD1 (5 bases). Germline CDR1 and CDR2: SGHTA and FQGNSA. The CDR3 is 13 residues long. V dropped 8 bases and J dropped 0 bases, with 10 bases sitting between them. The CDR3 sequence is CASSTGMNTEAFF. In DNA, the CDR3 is TGTGCCAGCTCTACAGGTATGAACACTGAAGCTTTCTTT.

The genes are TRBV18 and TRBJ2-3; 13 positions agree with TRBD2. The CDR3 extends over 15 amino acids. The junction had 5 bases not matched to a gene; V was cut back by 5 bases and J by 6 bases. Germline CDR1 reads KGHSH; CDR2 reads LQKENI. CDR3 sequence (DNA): TGTGCCAGCTCAGGACTAGCGGGGGACCTCGATACGCAGTATTTT. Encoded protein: CASSGLAGDLDTQYF.

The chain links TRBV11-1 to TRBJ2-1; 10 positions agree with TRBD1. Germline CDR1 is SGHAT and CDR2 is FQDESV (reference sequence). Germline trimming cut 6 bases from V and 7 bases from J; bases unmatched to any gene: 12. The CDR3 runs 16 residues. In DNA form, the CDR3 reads TGTGCCAGCAGTTTTCCGGGACAGGGGATAGCGAATGAGCAGTTCTTC. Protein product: CASSFPGQGIANEQFF.

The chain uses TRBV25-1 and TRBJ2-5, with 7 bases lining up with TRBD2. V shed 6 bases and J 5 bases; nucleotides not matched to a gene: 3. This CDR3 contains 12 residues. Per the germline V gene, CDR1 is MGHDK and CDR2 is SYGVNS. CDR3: CASRWEGETQYF. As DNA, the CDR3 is TGTGCCAGCAGGTGGGAGGGGGAGACCCAGTACTTC. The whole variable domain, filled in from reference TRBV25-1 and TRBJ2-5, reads EADIYQTPRYLVIGTGKKITLECSQTMGHDKMYWYQQDPGMELHLIHYSYGVNSTEKGDLSSESTVSRIRTEHFPLTLESARPSHTSQYLCASRWEGETQYFGPGTRLLVL.

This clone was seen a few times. The CDR3, as DNA: TGTGCCAGCAGCGGACAGGGACTGCCCCAAGAGACCCAGTACTTC. Its protein product is CASSGQGLPQETQYF. The chain joins TRBV9 to TRBJ2-5; possibly TRBD1 for D (7 bases). With 3 bases removed from V and 1 base from J, the gap between germline ends came to 13 bases. The CDR3 consists of 15 residues. Germline CDR1 and CDR2: SGDLS and YYNGEE. Full variable domain (missing parts from reference TRBV9 and TRBJ2-5): DSGVTQTPKHLITATGQRVTLRCSPRSGDLSVYWYQQSLDQGLQFLIQYYNGEERAKGNILERFSAQQFPDLHSELNLSSLELGDSALYFCASSGQGLPQETQYFGPGTRLLVL.

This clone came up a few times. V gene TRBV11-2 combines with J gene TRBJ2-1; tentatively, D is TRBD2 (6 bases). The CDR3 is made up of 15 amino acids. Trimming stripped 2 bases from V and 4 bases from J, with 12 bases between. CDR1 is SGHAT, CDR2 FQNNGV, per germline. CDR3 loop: CASSLYPAGYNEQFF. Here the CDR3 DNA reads TGTGCCAGCAGCTTATATCCAGCGGGTTACAATGAGCAGTTCTTC.

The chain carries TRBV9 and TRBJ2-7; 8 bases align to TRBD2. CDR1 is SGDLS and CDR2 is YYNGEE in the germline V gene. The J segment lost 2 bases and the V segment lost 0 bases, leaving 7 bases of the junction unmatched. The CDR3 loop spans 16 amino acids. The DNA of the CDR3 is TGTGCCAGCAGCGTAGCGTCGGGGCGGGGGGCCTACGAGCAGTACTTC. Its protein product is CASSVASGRGAYEQYF.

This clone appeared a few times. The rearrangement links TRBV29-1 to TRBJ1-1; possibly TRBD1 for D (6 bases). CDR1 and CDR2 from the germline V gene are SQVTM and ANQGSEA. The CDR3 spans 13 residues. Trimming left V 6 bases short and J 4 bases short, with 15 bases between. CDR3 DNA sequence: TGCAGCGTCGGGACGATCAGGGGCACTGAAGCTTTCTTT. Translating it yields CSVGTIRGTEAFF.

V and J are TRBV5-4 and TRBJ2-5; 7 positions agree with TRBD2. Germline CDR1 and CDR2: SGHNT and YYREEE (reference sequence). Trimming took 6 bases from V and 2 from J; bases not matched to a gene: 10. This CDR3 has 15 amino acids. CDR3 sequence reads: CASTPQRGAQETQYF. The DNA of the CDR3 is TGTGCCAGCACCCCCCAGCGGGGCGCGCAAGAGACCCAGTACTTC.